This T cell receptor beta chain was observed in a study of T cells expressing NK-cell markers. Findings of the study overall: Each of six donors carried dominant NKG2C+ clonotypes accounting for roughly 1.0-8% of CD8+ T cells.

Researchers built TCR beta cDNA using 5'RACE template switching with UMIs. From the 5' RACE reads, TCRdb lists one entry per CDR3 protein and no DNA. In total, the table holds approximately 460,000 distinct CDR3 sequences. The CDR3 spans 14 residues. Germline CDR1 SGHAT, CDR2 FQNNGV. Notes on this clonotype: Its specificity is unknown.

This TCR came from a woman between 18 and 70 years old in good health. J is TRBJ2-1 and V is TRBV11-2; there is no DNA to check the TCRdb D call of TRBD2. Input material: blood T cells: a sorted CD56 or NKG2C T cell subset, CD4+ or CD8+ T cells, or bulk PBMC T cells (not recorded which). The CDR3: CASSPLGGDHEQFF.